A single sample gave rise to the 21 T cell receptor beta chains below, sequenced in a study of blood T cell repertoires in COVID-19. Clones were sequenced by immunoSEQ multiplex PCR, and TCRdb holds only the in-frame ones, with some missing. The data show 100,000 to 150,000 clones, approximately 84% seen once. Sequenced input: peripheral blood. Source of these receptors: a woman aged 25 to 39 who had recovered from COVID-19.

This clone was counted only a few times. This chain connects TRBV18 to TRBJ1-1, with D tentatively TRBD1 (6 bases). Trimming left V 3 bases short and J 5 bases short, with 10 bases between. This CDR3 is built from 13 residues. The germline CDR1 and CDR2 sequences are KGHSH and LQKENI. CDR3 residues: CASSPTGQTEAFF. CDR3 DNA: TGTGCCAGCTCACCCACCGGACAGACTGAAGCTTTCTTT.

The chain recombines TRBV5-4 with TRBJ1-2; D unresolved. V lost 4 bases to trimming and J lost 3 bases, with 16 bases between them. The CDR3 consists of 15 residues. The germline V gene has CDR1 SGHNT and CDR2 YYREEE (reference sequence). The chain's CDR3 is CASSPPGLRDYGYTF. For the CDR3, the DNA is TGTGCCAGCAGCCCGCCGGGATTACGGGACTATGGCTACACCTTC.

The gene calls are TRBV7-3 and TRBJ2-1; D call uncertain. This CDR3 contains 16 residues. Trimming took off 4 bases at V and 1 base at J, with 14 bases between the two ends. The V gene's germline CDR1 is SGHTA and CDR2 FQGTGA. The CDR3 here is CASSSRGGRSYNEQFF. For the CDR3, the DNA is TGTGCCAGCAGCTCGAGAGGTGGCCGATCCTACAATGAGCAGTTCTTC.

This clone has a single count. V usage is TRBV2 and J usage is TRBJ1-5, with TRBD1 identical over 9 bases. CDR3 length equals 13 residues. The V gene end was trimmed by 4 bases and the J gene end by 5 bases; junction bases not matched to a gene: 0. The germline CDR1 and CDR2 sequences are SNHLY and FYNNEI. The CDR3 DNA reads as TGTGCCAGCAGTGGACAGGGGGATCAGCCCCAGCATTTT. This encodes CASSGQGDQPQHF.

The V and J genes are TRBV30 and TRBJ1-2, with D tentatively TRBD1 (6 bases). The germline V gene encodes CDR1 GTSNPN and CDR2 SVGIG (reference sequence). The length of the CDR3 is 13 residues. V gave up 3 bases and J gave up 4 bases, with 12 bases separating them. The CDR3 DNA is TGTGCCTGGAGGAGACAGGAGGCCTATGGCTACACCTTC. This translates into CAWRRQEAYGYTF.

The chain couples TRBV29-1 to TRBJ2-1; 8 positions match TRBD2. The CDR3 runs to 15 residues. The V segment lost 7 bases and the J segment 6 bases; nucleotides outside the gene matches: 14. CDR1 and CDR2 (germline): SQVTM, ANQGSEA. In DNA, the CDR3 is TGCAGCGCCCAATGGCCTAGCGGGTCTGGCAATGAGCAGTTCTTC. Its protein product is CSAQWPSGSGNEQFF.

This rearrangement joins TRBV4-1 to TRBJ1-5; 7 bases agree with TRBD1. This CDR3 has 17 residues. The J segment lost 4 bases and the V segment lost 0 bases, leaving 9 bases of the junction unmatched. The V gene's germline CDR1 is MGHRA and CDR2 YSYEKL. The CDR3 sequence: CASSQDLSQGINQPQHF. The DNA of the CDR3 is TGCGCCAGCAGCCAAGATTTGTCACAGGGGATAAATCAGCCCCAGCATTTT.

The V call is TRBV5-1, the J call TRBJ2-3; 8 bases fit TRBD2. CDR1 and CDR2 (germline): SGHRS, YFSETQ. Losses at the gene ends were 0 bases for V and 9 bases for J; bases not matched to a gene: 6. There are 14 residues in the CDR3. CDR3: CASSLEKAGETQYF. CDR3 DNA: TGCGCCAGCAGCTTGGAAAAAGCGGGGGAAACGCAGTATTTT.

The V gene is TRBV3-1 (or the pseudogene TRBV3-2), the J gene TRBJ2-1; 8 bases are shared with TRBD2. With 0 bases clipped from V and 9 bases from J, the junction kept 10 bases outside the gene matches. CDR1 and CDR2 (germline): LGHDT, YNNKEL (reference sequence). The CDR3 runs to 16 residues. CDR3 coding DNA: TGTGCCAGCAGCCAAGATTCGGGAGGGATCTTCATTGAGCAGTTCTTC. Protein sequence: CASSQDSGGIFIEQFF.

The rearrangement uses TRBV10-3 and TRBJ1-1, with D tentatively TRBD1 (5 bases). Germline lookup yields CDR1 ENHRY and CDR2 SYGVKD. V was shortened by 0 bases and J by 0 bases, with 8 bases between the two germline ends. This CDR3 has 15 amino acids. CDR3 region: CAISESGGVNTEAFF. The CDR3 coding sequence is TGTGCCATCAGTGAGTCCGGGGGAGTGAACACTGAAGCTTTCTTT.

This chain joins TRBV9 and TRBJ1-3; 9 bases align to TRBD1. The CDR3 has 14 amino acids. V lost 3 bases and J lost 8; bases outside the gene matches: 6. Germline V gene sequence: CDR1 SGDLS, CDR2 YYNGEE. This CDR3 reads CASSAGTGRYTIYF. The CDR3 coding sequence is TGTGCCAGCAGCGCCGGGACAGGGCGGTACACCATATATTTT.

The V and J genes are TRBV7-9 and TRBJ1-2, with D unresolved. Germline CDR1 is SEHNR and CDR2 is FQNEAQ (reference sequence). There are 12 residues in the CDR3. V shed 3 bases and J shed 4 bases, with 6 bases lying between them. In DNA form, the CDR3 reads TGTGCCAGCAGCTTGGTCGGCTATGGCTACACCTTC. Protein product: CASSLVGYGYTF.

The genes are TRBV14 and TRBJ2-7; no clear D gene. Trimming cost V 1 base and J 3 bases, with 7 bases left between them. Germline CDR1 is SGHDN and CDR2 is FVKESK. This CDR3 region has 13 residues. The CDR3: CASSQVSDYEQYF. Here the CDR3 DNA reads TGTGCCAGCAGCCAAGTGAGTGACTACGAGCAGTACTTC.

The V gene is TRBV3-1 (or the pseudogene TRBV3-2), the J gene TRBJ1-2, with a weak D call TRBD1 (6 bases). V was pared by 1 base and J by 4 bases, with 13 bases between. CDR3 size: 15 residues. Germline V gene sequence: CDR1 LGHDT, CDR2 YNNKEL (reference sequence). CDR3 nucleotide sequence: TGTGCCAGCAGCCAAGTCTCACAGGGTGGCTATGGCTACACCTTC. It encodes CASSQVSQGGYGYTF.

The chain combines TRBV4-1 with TRBJ2-1; TRBD2 matches at 10 bases. J gave up 8 bases and V 4 bases, and 14 bases lay outside the gene matches. CDR3 length: 17 residues. Germline V gene lookup returns CDR1 MGHRA and CDR2 YSYEKL. The CDR3 region is CASSRILQREGPDEQFF. Written as DNA, the CDR3 is TGCGCCAGCAGCCGCATTCTCCAGCGGGAGGGCCCTGATGAGCAGTTCTTC.

The genes are TRBV6-5 and TRBJ1-2; 8 positions agree with TRBD1. The CDR3 extends over 14 amino acids. J was trimmed by 7 bases and V by 5 bases; bases with no gene match: 9. The germline CDR1 and CDR2 sequences are MNHEY and SVGAGI. As DNA, the CDR3 is TGTGCCAGCAGTCCGCAGGGGGCTACATCTGGCTACACCTTC. It specifies CASSPQGATSGYTF.

This clone was detected a few times. The chain couples TRBV19 to TRBJ1-4; unclear D gene. Per germline, CDR1 LNHDA and CDR2 SQIVND (reference sequence). The CDR3 contains 14 residues. The germline V and J ends were trimmed by 3 bases and 4 bases, with 9 bases remaining between them. This chain's CDR3 is CASSMRHDNEKLFF. As DNA, the CDR3 is TGTGCCAGTAGTATGCGGCACGATAATGAAAAACTGTTTTTT.

V gene TRBV9 combines with J gene TRBJ2-4; TRBD1 is a possible D gene (6 bases). This CDR3 comprises 14 residues. V was cut by 4 bases and J by 7 bases, with 15 bases left in between. Germline V gives CDR1 SGDLS, CDR2 YYNGEE. DNA for the CDR3: TGTGCCAGCAGCACCCTTCGGGACACCAACATTCAGTACTTC. As protein: CASSTLRDTNIQYF.

The chain recombines TRBV3-1 (or the pseudogene TRBV3-2) with TRBJ1-2; 10 bases line up with TRBD1. The CDR3 contains 15 residues. The trim removed 4 bases at V and 0 bases at J, leaving 2 bases unmatched. CDR1 and CDR2 from the germline V gene are LGHDT and YNNKEL (reference sequence). Written as DNA, the CDR3 is TGTGCCAGCAGCCGACAGGGGGCGCCTAACTATGGCTACACCTTC. Amino acids: CASSRQGAPNYGYTF.

This chain uses TRBV5-1 with TRBJ1-2; 7 nucleotides line up with TRBD1. V trimming: 0 bases; J trimming: 3 bases; junction bases outside the gene matches: 2. Germline CDR1 reads SGHRS; CDR2 reads YFSETQ. The CDR3 covers 14 residues. In DNA, the CDR3 is TGCGCCAGCAGCTTGGGGGGGACAGACTATGGCTACACCTTC. Translated, it gives CASSLGGTDYGYTF.

The gene calls are TRBV6-6 and TRBJ2-5; 8 bases align to TRBD1. CDR3 length: 13 residues. V shed 6 bases and J 3 bases; nucleotides not matched to a gene: 3. Germline CDR1 and CDR2: MNHNY and SVGAGI (reference sequence). The CDR3 coding sequence is TGTGCCAGCAGAGAGACAGGGGAAGAGACCCAGTACTTC. Protein: CASRETGEETQYF.